A single sample is the source of the 10 T cell receptor beta chains below, sequenced in a study of blood T cell repertoires in COVID-19. The method was immunoSEQ multiplex PCR; TCRdb's version includes in-frame clones alone and lacks a portion of them. The sample holds about 220,000 clones, approximately 85% seen once. The sample comprised peripheral blood. The source is a woman over 75 with COVID-19, enrolled during active disease.

The gene calls are TRBV3-1 (or the pseudogene TRBV3-2) and TRBJ2-7; 7 positions agree with TRBD1. The germline gives CDR1 LGHDT, CDR2 YNNKEL (reference sequence). This CDR3 is 15 amino acids long. Germline trimming cut 4 bases from V and 4 bases from J; bases unmatched to any gene: 10. DNA for the CDR3: TGTGCCAGCAGCCTCCTGTGGGGGACAGCTTACGAGCAGTACTTC. This encodes CASSLLWGTAYEQYF.

The chain uses TRBV5-1 and TRBJ1-3; D is perhaps TRBD1 (6 bases). Trimming cost V 2 bases and J 2 bases, with 11 bases left between them. Germline-derived CDR1 and CDR2 are SGHRS and YFSETQ. This CDR3 is built from 15 residues. This chain's CDR3 is CASSFDSGAGNTIYF. The CDR3 DNA is TGCGCCAGCAGCTTCGATTCAGGGGCTGGAAACACCATATATTTT.

The chain combines TRBV5-8 with TRBJ2-7, with TRBD1 matching over 11 bases. Germline values: CDR1 SGHTS, CDR2 YDEGEE. J was trimmed by 3 bases and V by 3 bases; bases with no gene match: 5. The CDR3 loop spans 15 amino acids. This chain's CDR3 is CASSSRDRGIYEQYF. The CDR3 DNA reads TGTGCCAGCAGCTCCCGGGACAGGGGGATCTACGAGCAGTACTTC.

V gene TRBV3-1 (or the pseudogene TRBV3-2) combines with J gene TRBJ1-1; perhaps TRBD1 as D (5 bases). This CDR3 comprises 16 residues. Germline CDR1 and CDR2: LGHDT and YNNKEL (reference sequence). The ends were cut back, 2 bases at V and 4 bases at J, with 17 bases in the middle. This CDR3 is CASSQTGRAVSTEAFF. In DNA form, the CDR3 reads TGTGCCAGCAGCCAAACAGGACGTGCAGTTAGCACTGAAGCTTTCTTT.

In its sample, this clone was seen a few times. The CDR3 nucleotides read TGTGCCAGCAGTTACCAGAGGACCTACGAGCAGTACTTC. Its protein is CASSYQRTYEQYF. This sequence joins TRBV6-5 and TRBJ2-7; D not certain. This CDR3 is 13 amino acids long. Trimming took 2 bases from V and 2 from J, leaving 7 bases between them. Germline lookup yields CDR1 MNHEY and CDR2 SVGAGI.

The chain combines TRBV30 with TRBJ1-1, with a possible D match to TRBD1 (6 bases). The CDR3 covers 16 residues. Trimming stripped 3 bases from V and 0 bases from J, with 17 bases between. Germline V gene data show CDR1 as GTSNPN and CDR2 as SVGIG (reference sequence). The CDR3 spells CAWRDFRDTMNTEAFF. CDR3 DNA sequence: TGTGCCTGGAGGGACTTCCGGGACACCATGAACACTGAAGCTTTCTTT.

Remarks on this clone: A much larger clone lies a single base off, so this may be a read error. The rearrangement links TRBV5-4 to TRBJ1-2; 11 nucleotides match TRBD1. This CDR3 region has 14 residues. The J segment lost 2 bases and the V segment lost 3 bases, leaving 0 bases of the junction unmatched. CDR1 SGHNT and CDR2 YYREEE come from the germline V gene (reference sequence). The DNA of the CDR3 is TGTGCCAGCAGCTGGGACAGGGGGAACTATGGCTACACCTTC. Residues: CASSWDRGNYGYTF.

This chain connects TRBV11-2 to TRBJ1-1; D remains ambiguous. The V gene's germline CDR1 is SGHAT and CDR2 FQNNGV. Trimming took 1 base from V and 10 from J, leaving 10 bases between them. The CDR3 totals 12 residues. DNA for the CDR3: TGTGCCAGCAGCTTAGCTTCTTCTTCAGCTTTCTTT. Encoded protein: CASSLASSSAFF.

This sequence joins TRBV2 and TRBJ1-3; 9 bases are a match to TRBD1. V was clipped by 9 bases and J by 0 bases; unmatched bases: 6. The CDR3 spans 15 residues. Germline V gene sequence: CDR1 SNHLY, CDR2 FYNNEI. As DNA, the CDR3 is TGTGCCAGTAATACAGGGGGCTTCTCTGGAAACACCATATATTTT. Encoded protein: CASNTGGFSGNTIYF.

The chain recombines TRBV7-2 with TRBJ1-1; possibly TRBD1 for D (6 bases). CDR1 and CDR2 from the germline V gene are SGHTA and FQGNSA. Trimming took off 5 bases at V and 4 bases at J, with 14 bases between the two ends. The CDR3 covers 14 residues. This CDR3 reads CASSPPRTATEAFF. The CDR3 DNA sequence: TGTGCCAGCAGCCCCCCGAGGACAGCCACTGAAGCTTTCTTT.